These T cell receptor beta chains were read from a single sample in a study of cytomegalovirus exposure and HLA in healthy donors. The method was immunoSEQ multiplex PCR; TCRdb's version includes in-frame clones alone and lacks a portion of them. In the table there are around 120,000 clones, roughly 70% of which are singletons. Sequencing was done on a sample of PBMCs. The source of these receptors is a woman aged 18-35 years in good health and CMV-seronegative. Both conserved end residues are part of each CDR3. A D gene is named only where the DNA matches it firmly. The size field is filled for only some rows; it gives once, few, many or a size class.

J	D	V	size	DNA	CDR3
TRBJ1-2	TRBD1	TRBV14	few	TGTGCCAGCAGCCAAGGGCTAAACTGGGACAGAAGGTATGGCTACACCTTC	CASSQGLNWDRRYGYTF
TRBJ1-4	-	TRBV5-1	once	TGCGCCAGCAGCTCACAGGGATCTAATGAAAAACTGTTTTTT	CASSSQGSNEKLFF
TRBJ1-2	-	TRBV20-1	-	TGCAGTGCTAGAGATCTCCTTGGCTACACCTTC	CSARDLLGYTF
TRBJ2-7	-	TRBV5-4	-	TGTGCCAGCAGCTTGGAGTCAGGTACTTCCTACGAGCAGTACTTC	CASSLESGTSYEQYF
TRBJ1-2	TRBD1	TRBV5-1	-	TGCGCCAGCAGCTTGGAAGGGACAGGGTATGGCTACACCTTC	CASSLEGTGYGYTF
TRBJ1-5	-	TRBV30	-	TGTGCCTGGAGTGCCGGGATTAGCAATCAGCCCCAGCATTTT	CAWSAGISNQPQHF
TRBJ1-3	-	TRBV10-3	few	TGTGCCATCAGCCTGGGATGGGGAGGTGGAAACACCATATATTTT	CAISLGWGGGNTIYF
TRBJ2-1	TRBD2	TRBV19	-	TGTGCCAGTAGGCGGGGGGGCGATGAGCAGTTCTTC	CASRRGGDEQFF
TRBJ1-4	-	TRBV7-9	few	TGTGCCAGCAGCTGGCTTCGGGGTGAAAAACTGTTTTTT	CASSWLRGEKLFF
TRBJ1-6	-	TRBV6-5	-	TGTGCCAGCAGTAGAGCACAGGGAAATTCACCCCTCCACTTT	CASSRAQGNSPLHF
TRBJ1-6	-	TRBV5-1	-	TGCGCCAGCAGCCTAGCAGCTCGGGATTCACCCCTCCACTTT	CASSLAARDSPLHF
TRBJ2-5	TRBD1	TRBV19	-	TGTGCCAGTAGTATAGGACAGGGAACCCAAGAGACCCAGTACTTC	CASSIGQGTQETQYF
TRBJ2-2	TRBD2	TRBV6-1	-	TGTGCCAGCAGTGTAAACCTAGCGGGTGTGAACACCGGGGAGCTGTTTTTT	CASSVNLAGVNTGELFF
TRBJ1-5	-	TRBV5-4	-	TGTGCCAGCAGCTTGGGTGGGGCAAATCAGCCCCAGCATTTT	CASSLGGANQPQHF
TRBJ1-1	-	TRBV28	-	TGTGCCAGCAGTCCTCCCACCCGGGGGACCAACACTGAAGCTTTCTTT	CASSPPTRGTNTEAFF
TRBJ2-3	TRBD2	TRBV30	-	TGTGCCTGGAGTACACCGGGACTAGCGGGAGATACGCAGTATTTT	CAWSTPGLAGDTQYF
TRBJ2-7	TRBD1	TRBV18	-	TGTGCCAGCTCACCGACGGGACAGGCTCGCGAGCAGTACTTC	CASSPTGQAREQYF